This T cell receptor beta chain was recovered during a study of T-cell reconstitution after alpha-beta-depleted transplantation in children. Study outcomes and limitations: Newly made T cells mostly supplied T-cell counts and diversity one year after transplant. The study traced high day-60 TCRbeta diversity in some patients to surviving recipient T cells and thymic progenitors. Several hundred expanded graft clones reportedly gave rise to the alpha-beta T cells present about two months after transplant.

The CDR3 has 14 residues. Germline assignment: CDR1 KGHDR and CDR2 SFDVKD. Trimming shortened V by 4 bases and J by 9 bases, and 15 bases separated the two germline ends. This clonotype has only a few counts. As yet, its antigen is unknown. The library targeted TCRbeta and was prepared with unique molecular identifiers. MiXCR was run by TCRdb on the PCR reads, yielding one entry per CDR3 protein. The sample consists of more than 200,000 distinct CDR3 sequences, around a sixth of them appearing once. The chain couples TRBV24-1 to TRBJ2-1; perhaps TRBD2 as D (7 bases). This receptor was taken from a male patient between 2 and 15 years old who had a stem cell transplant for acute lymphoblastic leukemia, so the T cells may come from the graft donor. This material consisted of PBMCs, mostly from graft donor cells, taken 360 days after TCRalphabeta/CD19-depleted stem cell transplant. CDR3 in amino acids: CATSEGVRGAEQFF. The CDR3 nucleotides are TGTGCCACCAGTGAGGGGGTTCGGGGGGCTGAGCAGTTCTTC.